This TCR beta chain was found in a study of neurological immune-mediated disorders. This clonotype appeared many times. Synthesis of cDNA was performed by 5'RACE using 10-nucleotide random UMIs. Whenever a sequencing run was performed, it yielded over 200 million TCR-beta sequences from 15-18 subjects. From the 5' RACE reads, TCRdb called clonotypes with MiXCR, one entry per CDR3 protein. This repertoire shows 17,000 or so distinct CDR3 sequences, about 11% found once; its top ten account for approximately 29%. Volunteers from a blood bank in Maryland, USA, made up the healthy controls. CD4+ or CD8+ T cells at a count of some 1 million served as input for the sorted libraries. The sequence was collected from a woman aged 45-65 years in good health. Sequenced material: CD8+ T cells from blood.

CDR3 DNA: TGTGCCAGCAGCCTAGCGGGGACCGGGAGCATGAACACTGAAGCTTTCTTT. It specifies CASSLAGTGSMNTEAFF. This sequence joins TRBV27 and TRBJ1-1; a possible D gene is TRBD1 (5 bases). The germline CDR1 and CDR2 sequences are MNHEY and SMNVEV (reference sequence). The CDR3 contains 17 residues. The V end lost 6 bases, the J end lost 0 bases, and 20 bases lay between the germline ends.